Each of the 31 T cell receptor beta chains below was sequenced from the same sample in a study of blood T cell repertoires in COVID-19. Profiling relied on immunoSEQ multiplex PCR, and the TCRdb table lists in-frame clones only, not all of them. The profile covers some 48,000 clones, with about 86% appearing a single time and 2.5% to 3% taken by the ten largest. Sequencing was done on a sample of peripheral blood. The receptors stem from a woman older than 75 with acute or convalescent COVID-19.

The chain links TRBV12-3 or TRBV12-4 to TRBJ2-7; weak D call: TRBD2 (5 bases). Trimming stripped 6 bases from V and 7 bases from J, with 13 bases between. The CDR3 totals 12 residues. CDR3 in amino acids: CASSRLPWEQYF. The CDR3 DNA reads TGTGCCAGCAGCCGACTACCCTGGGAGCAGTACTTC.

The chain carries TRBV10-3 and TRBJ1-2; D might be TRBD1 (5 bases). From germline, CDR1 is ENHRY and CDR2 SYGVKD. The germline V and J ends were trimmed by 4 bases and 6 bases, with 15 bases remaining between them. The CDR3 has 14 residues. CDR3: CAISGGGGLDGYTF. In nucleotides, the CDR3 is TGTGCCATCAGTGGCGGGGGAGGCTTGGATGGCTACACCTTC.

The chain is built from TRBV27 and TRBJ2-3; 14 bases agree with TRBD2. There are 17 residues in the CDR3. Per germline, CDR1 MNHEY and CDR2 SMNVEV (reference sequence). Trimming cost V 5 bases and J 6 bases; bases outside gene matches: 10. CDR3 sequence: CASSKTSGGAWVDTQYF. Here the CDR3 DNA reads TGTGCCAGCAGTAAGACTAGCGGGGGGGCTTGGGTGGATACGCAGTATTTT.

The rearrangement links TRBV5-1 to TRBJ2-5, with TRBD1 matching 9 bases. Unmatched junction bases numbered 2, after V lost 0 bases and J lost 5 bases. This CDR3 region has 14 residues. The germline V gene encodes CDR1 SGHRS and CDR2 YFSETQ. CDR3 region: CASSLGGTGETQYF. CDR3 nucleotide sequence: TGCGCCAGCAGCTTGGGGGGGACAGGGGAGACCCAGTACTTC.

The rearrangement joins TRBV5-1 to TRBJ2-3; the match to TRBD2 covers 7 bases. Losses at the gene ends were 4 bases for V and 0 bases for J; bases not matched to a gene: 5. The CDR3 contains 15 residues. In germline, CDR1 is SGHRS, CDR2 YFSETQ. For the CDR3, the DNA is TGCGCCAGCAGCCCAGCGGGGCCTAGCACAGATACGCAGTATTTT. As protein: CASSPAGPSTDTQYF.

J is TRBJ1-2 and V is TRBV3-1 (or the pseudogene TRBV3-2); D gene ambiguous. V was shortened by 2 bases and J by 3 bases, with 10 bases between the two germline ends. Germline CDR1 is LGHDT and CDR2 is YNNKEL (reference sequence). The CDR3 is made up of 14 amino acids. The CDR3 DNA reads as TGTGCCAGCAGCCAACCCAACAGCTACTATGGCTACACCTTC. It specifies CASSQPNSYYGYTF.

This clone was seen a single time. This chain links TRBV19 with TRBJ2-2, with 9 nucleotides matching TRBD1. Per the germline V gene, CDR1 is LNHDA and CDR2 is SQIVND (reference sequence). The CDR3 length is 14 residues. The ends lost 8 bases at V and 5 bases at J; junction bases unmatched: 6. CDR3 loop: CASAGQGKTGELFF. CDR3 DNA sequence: TGTGCCAGTGCGGGACAGGGAAAAACCGGGGAGCTGTTTTTT. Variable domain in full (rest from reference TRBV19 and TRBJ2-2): DGGITQSPKYLFRKEGQNVTLSCEQNLNHDAMYWYRQDPGQGLRLIYYSQIVNDFQKGDIAEGYSVSREKKESFPLTVTSAQKNPTAFYLCASAGQGKTGELFFGEGSRLTVL.

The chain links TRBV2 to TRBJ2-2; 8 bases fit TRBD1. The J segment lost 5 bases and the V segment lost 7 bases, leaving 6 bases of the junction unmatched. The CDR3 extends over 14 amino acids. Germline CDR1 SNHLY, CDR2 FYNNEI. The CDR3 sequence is CASTWTGRTGELFF. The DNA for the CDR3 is TGTGCCAGCACCTGGACAGGGCGGACCGGGGAGCTGTTTTTT. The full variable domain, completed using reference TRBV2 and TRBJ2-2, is EPEVTQTPSHQVTQMGQEVILRCVPISNHLYFYWYRQILGQKVEFLVSFYNNEISEKSEIFDDQFSVERPDGSNFTLKIRSTKLEDSAMYFCASTWTGRTGELFFGEGSRLTVL.

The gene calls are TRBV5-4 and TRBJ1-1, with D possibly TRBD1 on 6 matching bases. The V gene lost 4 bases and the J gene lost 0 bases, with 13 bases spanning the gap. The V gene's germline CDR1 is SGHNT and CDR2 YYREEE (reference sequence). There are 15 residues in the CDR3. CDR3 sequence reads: CASSEPGTMNTEAFF. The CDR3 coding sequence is TGTGCCAGCAGCGAACCCGGGACAATGAACACTGAAGCTTTCTTT.

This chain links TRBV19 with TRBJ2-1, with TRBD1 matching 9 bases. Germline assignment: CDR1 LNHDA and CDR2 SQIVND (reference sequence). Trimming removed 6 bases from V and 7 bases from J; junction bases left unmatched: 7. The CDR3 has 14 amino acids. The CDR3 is CASSRGQGRNEQFF. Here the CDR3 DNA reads TGTGCCAGTAGCAGGGGACAGGGAAGAAATGAGCAGTTCTTC. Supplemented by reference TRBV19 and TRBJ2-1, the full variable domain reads DGGITQSPKYLFRKEGQNVTLSCEQNLNHDAMYWYRQDPGQGLRLIYYSQIVNDFQKGDIAEGYSVSREKKESFPLTVTSAQKNPTAFYLCASSRGQGRNEQFFGPGTRLTVL.

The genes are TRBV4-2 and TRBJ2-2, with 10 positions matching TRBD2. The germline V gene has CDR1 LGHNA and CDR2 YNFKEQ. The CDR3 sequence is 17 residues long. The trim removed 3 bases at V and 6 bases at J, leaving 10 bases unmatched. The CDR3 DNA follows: TGTGCCAGCAGCCAGGTCAGCGGGGGGGCCGCAGCCGGGGAGCTGTTTTTT. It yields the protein CASSQVSGGAAAGELFF.

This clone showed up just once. CDR3 protein: CASSPTLAGGLTDTQYF. CDR3 nucleotides: TGTGCCAGCAGCCCCACCCTAGCGGGGGGCCTCACAGATACGCAGTATTTT. The genes are TRBV16 and TRBJ2-3, with 11 bases identical to TRBD2. The CDR3 sequence is 17 residues long. Germline V lookup: CDR1 KGHSY, CDR2 FQNENV. Losses at the gene ends were 4 bases for V and 2 bases for J; bases not matched to a gene: 8.

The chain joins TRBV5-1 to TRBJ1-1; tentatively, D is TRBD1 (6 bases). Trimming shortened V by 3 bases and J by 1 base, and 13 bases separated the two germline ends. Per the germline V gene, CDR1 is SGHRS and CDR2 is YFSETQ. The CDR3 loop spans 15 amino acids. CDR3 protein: CASSSQLTGNTEAFF. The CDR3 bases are TGCGCCAGCAGCTCCCAGTTGACAGGGAACACTGAAGCTTTCTTT.

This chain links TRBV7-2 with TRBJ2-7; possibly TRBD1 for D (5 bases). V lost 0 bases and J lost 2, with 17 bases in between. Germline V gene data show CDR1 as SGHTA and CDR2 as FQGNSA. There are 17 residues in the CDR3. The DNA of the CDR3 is TGTGCCAGCAGCTTAGCGCTGGGGCCGGGCGATACCTACGAGCAGTACTTC. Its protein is CASSLALGPGDTYEQYF.

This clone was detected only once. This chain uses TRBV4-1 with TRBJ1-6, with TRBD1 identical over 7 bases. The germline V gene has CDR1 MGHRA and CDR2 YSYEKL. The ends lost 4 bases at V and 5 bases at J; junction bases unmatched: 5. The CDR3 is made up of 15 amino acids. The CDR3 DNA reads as TGCGCCAGCAGCCTTCGGGACAGCGATAATTCACCCCTCCACTTT. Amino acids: CASSLRDSDNSPLHF.

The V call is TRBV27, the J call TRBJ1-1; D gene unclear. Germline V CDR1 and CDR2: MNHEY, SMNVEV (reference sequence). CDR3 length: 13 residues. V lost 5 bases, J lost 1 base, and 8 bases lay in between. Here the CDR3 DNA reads TGTGCCAGCAGTCCCCGACAGAACACTGAAGCTTTCTTT. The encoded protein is CASSPRQNTEAFF.

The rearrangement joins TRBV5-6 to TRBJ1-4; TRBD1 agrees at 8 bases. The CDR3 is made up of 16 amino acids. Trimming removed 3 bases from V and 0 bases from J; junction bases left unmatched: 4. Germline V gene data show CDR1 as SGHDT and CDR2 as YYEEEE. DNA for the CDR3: TGTGCCAGCAGCTCTCAGGGGGCGTCAACTAATGAAAAACTGTTTTTT. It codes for CASSSQGASTNEKLFF.

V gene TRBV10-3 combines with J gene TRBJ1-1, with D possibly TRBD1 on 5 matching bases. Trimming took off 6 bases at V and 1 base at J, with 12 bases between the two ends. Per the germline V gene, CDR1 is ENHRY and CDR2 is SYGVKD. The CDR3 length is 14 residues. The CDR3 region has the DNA TGTGCCATCAGGACACCGACAGAGAACACTGAAGCTTTCTTT. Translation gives CAIRTPTENTEAFF.

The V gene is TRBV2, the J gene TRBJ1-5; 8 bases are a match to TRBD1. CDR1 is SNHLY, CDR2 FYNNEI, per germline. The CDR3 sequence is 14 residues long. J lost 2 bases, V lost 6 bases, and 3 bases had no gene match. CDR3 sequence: CASSMDRGNQPQHF. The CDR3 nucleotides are TGTGCCAGCAGCATGGACAGGGGCAATCAGCCCCAGCATTTT.

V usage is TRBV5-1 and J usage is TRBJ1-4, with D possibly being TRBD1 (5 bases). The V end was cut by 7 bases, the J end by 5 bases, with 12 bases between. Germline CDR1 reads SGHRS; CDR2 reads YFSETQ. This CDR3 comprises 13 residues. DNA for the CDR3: TGCGCCAGCGGCGCGGGGCCGAATGAAAAACTGTTTTTT. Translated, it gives CASGAGPNEKLFF.

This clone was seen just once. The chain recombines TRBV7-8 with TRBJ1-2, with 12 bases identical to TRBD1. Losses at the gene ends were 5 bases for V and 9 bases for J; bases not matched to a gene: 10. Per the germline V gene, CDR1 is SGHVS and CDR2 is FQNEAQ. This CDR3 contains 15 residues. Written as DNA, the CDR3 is TGTGCCAGCAGCCCCCGGGACAGGGGGCCTAGTAGCTACACCTTC. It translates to CASSPRDRGPSSYTF. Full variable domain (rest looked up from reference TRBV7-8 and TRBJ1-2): GAGVSQSPRYKVAKRGQDVALRCDPISGHVSLFWYQQALGQGPEFLTYFQNEAQLDKSGLPSDRFFAERPEGSVSTLKIQRTQQEDSAVYLCASSPRDRGPSSYTFGSGTRLTVV.

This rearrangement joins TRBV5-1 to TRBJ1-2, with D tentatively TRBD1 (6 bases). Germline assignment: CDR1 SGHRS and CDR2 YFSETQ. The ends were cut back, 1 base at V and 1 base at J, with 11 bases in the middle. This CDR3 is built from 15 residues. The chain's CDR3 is CASSLMGADNYGYTF. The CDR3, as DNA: TGCGCCAGCAGCTTGATGGGGGCGGATAACTATGGCTACACCTTC.

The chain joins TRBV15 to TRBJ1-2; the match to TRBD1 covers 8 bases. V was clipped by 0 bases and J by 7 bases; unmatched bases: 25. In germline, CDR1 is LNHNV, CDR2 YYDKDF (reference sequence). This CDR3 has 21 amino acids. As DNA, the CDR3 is TGTGCCACCAGCAGAGATAATGGGGCCCGGACAGGGATATACGTCTTAGGTGGCTACACCTTC. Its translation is CATSRDNGARTGIYVLGGYTF.

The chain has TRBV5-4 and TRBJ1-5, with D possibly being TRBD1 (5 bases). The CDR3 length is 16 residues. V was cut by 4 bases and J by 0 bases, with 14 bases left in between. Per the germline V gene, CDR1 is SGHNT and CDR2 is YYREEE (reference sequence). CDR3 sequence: CASSREDKDSNQPQHF. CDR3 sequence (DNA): TGTGCCAGCAGCCGGGAGGACAAGGATAGCAATCAGCCCCAGCATTTT.

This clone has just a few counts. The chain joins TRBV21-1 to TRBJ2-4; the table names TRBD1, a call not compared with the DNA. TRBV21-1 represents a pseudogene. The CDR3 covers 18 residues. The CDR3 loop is CASSRRDREPLAKNIQYF. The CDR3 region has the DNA TGTGCCAGCAGCCGACGGGACAGGGAACCCCTAGCCAAAAACATTCAGTACTTC.

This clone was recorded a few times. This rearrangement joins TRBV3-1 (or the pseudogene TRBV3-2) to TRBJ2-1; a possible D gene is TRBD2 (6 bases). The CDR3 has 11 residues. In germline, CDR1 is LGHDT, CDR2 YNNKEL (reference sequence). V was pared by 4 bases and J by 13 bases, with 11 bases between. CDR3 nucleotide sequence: TGTGCCAGCAGCCCCGGGGGTTCCCAGTTCTTC. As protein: CASSPGGSQFF.

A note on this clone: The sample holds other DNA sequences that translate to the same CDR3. The CDR3 nucleotides read TGTGCCAGCAGCTTAGACGACAGGGGATATGGCTACACCTTC. Translation: CASSLDDRGYGYTF. J is TRBJ1-2 and V is TRBV7-6; TRBD1 agrees at 8 bases. The CDR3 extends over 14 amino acids. The J segment lost 5 bases and the V segment lost 1 base, leaving 3 bases of the junction unmatched. The germline V gene encodes CDR1 SGHVS and CDR2 FNYEAQ.

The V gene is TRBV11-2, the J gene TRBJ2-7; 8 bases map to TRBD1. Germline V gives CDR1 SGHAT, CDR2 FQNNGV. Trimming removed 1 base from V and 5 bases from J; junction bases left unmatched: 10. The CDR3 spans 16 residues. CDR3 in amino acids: CASSLARGQGGNEQYF. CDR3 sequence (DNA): TGTGCCAGCAGCTTAGCTCGAGGACAGGGAGGAAACGAGCAGTACTTC.

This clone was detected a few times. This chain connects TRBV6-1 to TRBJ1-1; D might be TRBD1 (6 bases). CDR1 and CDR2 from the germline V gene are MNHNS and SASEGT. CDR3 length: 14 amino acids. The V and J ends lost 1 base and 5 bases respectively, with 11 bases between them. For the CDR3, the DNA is TGTGCCAGCAGTGAAGGGGCAGGGGTTACTGAAGCTTTCTTT. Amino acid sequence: CASSEGAGVTEAFF.

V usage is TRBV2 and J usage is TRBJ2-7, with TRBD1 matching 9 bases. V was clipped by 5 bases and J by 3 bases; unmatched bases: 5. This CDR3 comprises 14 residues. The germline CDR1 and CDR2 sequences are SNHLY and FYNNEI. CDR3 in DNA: TGTGCCAGCAGTAGTGGGACAGGGAACTACGAGCAGTACTTC. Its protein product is CASSSGTGNYEQYF. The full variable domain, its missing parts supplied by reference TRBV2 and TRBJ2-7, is EPEVTQTPSHQVTQMGQEVILRCVPISNHLYFYWYRQILGQKVEFLVSFYNNEISEKSEIFDDQFSVERPDGSNFTLKIRSTKLEDSAMYFCASSSGTGNYEQYFGPGTRLTVT.

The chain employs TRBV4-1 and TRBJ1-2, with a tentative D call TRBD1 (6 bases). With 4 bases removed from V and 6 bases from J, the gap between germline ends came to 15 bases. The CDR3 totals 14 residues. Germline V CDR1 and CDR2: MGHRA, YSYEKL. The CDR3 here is CASSPRGGDDGYTF. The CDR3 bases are TGCGCCAGCAGCCCCAGGGGAGGGGACGATGGCTACACCTTC.